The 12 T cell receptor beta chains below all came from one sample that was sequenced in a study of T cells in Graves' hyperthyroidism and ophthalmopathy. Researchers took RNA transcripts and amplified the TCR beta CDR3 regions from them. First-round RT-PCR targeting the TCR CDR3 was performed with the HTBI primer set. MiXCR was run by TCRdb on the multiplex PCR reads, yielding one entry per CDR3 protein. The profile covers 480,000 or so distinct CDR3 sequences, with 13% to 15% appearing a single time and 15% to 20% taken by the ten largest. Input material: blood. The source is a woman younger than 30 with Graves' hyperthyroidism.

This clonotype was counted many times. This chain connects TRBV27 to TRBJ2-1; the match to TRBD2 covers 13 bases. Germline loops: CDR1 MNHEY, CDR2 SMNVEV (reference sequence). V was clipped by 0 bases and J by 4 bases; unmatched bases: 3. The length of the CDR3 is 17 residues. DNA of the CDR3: TGTGCCAGCAGTTTATCCCGACTAGCGGGAGGATACAATGAGCAGTTCTTC. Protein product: CASSLSRLAGGYNEQFF.

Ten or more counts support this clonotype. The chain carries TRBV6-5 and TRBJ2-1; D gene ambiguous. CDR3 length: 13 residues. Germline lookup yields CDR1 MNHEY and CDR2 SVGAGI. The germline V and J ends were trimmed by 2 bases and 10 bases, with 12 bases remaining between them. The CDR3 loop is CASSYAAVEEQFF. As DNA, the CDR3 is TGTGCCAGCAGTTACGCGGCGGTAGAAGAGCAGTTCTTC.

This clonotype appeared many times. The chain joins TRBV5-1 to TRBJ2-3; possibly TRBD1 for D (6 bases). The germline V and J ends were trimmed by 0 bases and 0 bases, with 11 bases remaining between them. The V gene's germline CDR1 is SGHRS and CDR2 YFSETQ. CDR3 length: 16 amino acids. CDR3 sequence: CASSLATGTSTDTQYF. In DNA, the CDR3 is TGCGCCAGCAGCTTGGCGACAGGAACCAGCACAGATACGCAGTATTTT.

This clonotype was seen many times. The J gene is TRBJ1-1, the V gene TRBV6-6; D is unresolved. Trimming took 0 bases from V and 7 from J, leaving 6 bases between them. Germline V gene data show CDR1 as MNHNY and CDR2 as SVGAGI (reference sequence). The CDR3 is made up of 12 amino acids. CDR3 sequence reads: CASSYSWGEAFF. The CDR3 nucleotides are TGTGCCAGCAGTTACTCATGGGGTGAAGCTTTCTTT.

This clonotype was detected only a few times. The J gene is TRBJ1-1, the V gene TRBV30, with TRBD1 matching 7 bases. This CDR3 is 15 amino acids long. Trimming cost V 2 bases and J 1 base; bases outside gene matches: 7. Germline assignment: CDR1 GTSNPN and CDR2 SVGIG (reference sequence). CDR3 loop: CAWSFSRGGNTEAFF. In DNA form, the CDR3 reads TGTGCCTGGAGTTTCTCCAGGGGGGGGAACACTGAAGCTTTCTTT.

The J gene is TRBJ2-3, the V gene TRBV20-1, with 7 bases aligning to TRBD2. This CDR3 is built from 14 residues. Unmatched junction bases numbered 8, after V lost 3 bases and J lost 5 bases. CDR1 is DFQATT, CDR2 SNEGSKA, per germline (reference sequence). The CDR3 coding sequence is TGCAGTGCTAGGGTCGGGGGAGGGTTAGATACGCAGTATTTT. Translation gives CSARVGGGLDTQYF.

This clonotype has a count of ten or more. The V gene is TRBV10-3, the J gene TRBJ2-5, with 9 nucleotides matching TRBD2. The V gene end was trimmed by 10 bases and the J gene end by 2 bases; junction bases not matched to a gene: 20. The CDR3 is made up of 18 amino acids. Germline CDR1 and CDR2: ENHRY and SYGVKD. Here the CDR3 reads CATTRGAGGSGGQETQYF. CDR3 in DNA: TGTGCCACCACCCGCGGAGCGGGAGGCTCCGGGGGACAAGAGACCCAGTACTTC.

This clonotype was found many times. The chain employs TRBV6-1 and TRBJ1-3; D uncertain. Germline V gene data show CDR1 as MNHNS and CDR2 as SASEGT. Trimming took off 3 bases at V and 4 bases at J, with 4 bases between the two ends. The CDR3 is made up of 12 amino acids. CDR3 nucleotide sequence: TGTGCCAGCAGTGACCGGGGAAACACCATATATTTT. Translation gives CASSDRGNTIYF.

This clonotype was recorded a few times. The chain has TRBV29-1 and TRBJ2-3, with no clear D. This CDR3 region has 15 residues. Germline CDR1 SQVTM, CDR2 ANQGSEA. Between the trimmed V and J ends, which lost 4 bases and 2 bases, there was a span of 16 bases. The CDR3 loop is CSVVNTQFLTDTQYF. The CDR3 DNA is TGCAGCGTTGTTAATACGCAGTTCCTCACAGATACGCAGTATTTT.

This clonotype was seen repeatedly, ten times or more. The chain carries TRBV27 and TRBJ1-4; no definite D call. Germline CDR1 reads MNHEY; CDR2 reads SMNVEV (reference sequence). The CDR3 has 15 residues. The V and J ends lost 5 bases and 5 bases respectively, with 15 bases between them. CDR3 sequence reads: CASSRLVSGNEKLFF. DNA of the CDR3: TGTGCCAGCAGTCGACTAGTGAGCGGGAATGAAAAACTGTTTTTT.

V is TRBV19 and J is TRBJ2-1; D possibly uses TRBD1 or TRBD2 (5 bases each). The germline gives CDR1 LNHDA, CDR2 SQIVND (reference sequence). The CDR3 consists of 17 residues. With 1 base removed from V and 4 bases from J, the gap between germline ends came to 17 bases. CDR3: CASSIVGRTRLYNEQFF. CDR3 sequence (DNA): TGTGCCAGTAGTATAGTGGGACGGACCCGTCTTTACAATGAGCAGTTCTTC.

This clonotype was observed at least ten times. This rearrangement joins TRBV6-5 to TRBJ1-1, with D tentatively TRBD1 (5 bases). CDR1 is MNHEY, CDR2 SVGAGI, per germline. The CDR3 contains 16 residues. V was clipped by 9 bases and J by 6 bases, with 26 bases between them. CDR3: CASIPGEPLFISEAFF. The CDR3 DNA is TGTGCCAGTATCCCGGGGGAGCCCCTTTTTATCTCTGAAGCTTTCTTT.